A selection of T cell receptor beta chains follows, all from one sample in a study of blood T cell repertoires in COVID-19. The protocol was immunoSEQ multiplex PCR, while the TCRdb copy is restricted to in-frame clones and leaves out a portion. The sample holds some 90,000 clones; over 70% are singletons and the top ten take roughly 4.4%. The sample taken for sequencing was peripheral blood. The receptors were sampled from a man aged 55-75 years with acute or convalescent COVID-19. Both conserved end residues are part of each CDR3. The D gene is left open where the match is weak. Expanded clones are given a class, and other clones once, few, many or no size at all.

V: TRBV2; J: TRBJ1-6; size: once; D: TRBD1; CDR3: CASSDSGRGRSPLHF; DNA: TGTGCCAGCAGTGATTCCGGCAGGGGGCGGTCACCCCTCCACTTT
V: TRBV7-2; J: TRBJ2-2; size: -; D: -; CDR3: CASSLGLAGELFF; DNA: TGTGCCAGCAGCTTGGGGCTCGCCGGGGAGCTGTTTTTT
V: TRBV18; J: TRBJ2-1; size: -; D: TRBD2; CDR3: CASSPPGGPSNEQFF; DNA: TGTGCCAGCTCACCTCCGGGAGGGCCGTCCAATGAGCAGTTCTTC
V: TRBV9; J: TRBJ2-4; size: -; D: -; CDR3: CASSVGVENIQYF; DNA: TGTGCCAGCAGCGTAGGAGTCGAGAACATTCAGTACTTC
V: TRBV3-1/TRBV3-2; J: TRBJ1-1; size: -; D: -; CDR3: CASSPPGQRTEAFF; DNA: TGTGCCAGCAGCCCCCCGGGACAACGCACTGAAGCTTTCTTT
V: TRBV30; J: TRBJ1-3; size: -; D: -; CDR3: CAWGTGINTIYF; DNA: TGTGCCTGGGGTACAGGGATAAACACCATATATTTT
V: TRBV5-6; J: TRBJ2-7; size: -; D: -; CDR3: CASSFVSYEQYF; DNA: TGTGCCAGCAGTTTCGTCTCCTACGAGCAGTACTTC
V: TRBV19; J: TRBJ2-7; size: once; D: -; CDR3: CASSAGRYSYEQYF; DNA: TGTGCCAGTAGTGCGGGGAGGTACTCCTACGAGCAGTACTTC
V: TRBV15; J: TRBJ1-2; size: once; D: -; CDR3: CATSRGSRRRDGYTF; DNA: TGTGCCACCAGCAGAGGCTCTCGTAGACGGGATGGCTACACCTTC
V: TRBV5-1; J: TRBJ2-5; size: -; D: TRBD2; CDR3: CASSLQAGVGETQYF; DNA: TGCGCCAGCAGCTTGCAAGCGGGAGTGGGAGAGACCCAGTACTTC
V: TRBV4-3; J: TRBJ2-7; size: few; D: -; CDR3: CASSQDRLYEQYF; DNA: TGCGCCAGCAGCCAAGATCGTCTGTACGAGCAGTACTTC
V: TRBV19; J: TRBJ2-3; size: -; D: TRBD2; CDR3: CASSREGLATSTDTQYF; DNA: TGTGCCAGTAGTCGGGAAGGACTAGCGACCAGCACAGATACGCAGTATTTT
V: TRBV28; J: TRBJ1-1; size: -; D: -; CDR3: CASSLASVEAFF; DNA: TGTGCCAGCAGTTTAGCGTCGGTTGAAGCTTTCTTT
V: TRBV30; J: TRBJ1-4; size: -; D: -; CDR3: CAWSVSRFGEKLFF; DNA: TGTGCCTGGAGTGTTTCGAGGTTTGGCGAAAAACTGTTTTTT
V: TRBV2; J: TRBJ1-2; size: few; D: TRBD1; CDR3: CASSDQDRAYGYTF; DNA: TGTGCCAGCAGTGACCAAGACAGGGCCTATGGCTACACCTTC
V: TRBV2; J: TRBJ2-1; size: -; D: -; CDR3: CASGEDYPSYNEQFF; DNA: TGTGCCAGCGGAGAGGACTACCCTTCCTACAATGAGCAGTTCTTC
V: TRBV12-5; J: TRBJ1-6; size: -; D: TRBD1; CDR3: CASGFGTGVRRSPLHF; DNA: TGTGCTAGTGGTTTTGGGACAGGGGTAAGAAGGTCACCCCTCCACTTT
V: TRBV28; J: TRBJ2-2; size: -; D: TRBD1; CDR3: CASSLDWDRGKNTGELFF; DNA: TGTGCCAGCAGTTTAGATTGGGACAGGGGAAAGAACACCGGGGAGCTGTTTTTT
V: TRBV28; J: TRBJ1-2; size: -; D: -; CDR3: CASSFRSTGSYGYTF; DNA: TGTGCCAGCAGTTTCCGCTCGACAGGTTCCTATGGCTACACCTTC
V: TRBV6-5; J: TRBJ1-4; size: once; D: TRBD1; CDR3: CASRGQRGNEKLFF; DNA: TGTGCCAGCAGGGGACAGCGCGGTAATGAAAAACTGTTTTTT
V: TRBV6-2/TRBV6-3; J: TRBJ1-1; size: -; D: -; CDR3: CASSYSFRNTEAFF; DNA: TGTGCCAGCAGTTACTCTTTCCGGAACACTGAAGCTTTCTTT
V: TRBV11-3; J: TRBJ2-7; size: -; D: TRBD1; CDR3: CASSLGTGRGIYEQYF; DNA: TGTGCCAGCAGCTTAGGGACAGGGAGAGGGATCTACGAGCAGTACTTC
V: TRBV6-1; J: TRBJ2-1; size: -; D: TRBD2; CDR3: CASSEAPGLSVNEQFF; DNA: TGTGCCAGCAGTGAAGCTCCGGGACTAAGCGTTAATGAGCAGTTCTTC
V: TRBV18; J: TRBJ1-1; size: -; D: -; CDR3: CASSPPSPGQNEAFF; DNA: TGTGCCAGCTCACCACCCTCCCCCGGACAGAATGAAGCTTTCTTT
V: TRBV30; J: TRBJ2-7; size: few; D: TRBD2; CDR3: CAWSVLLAGAFHEQYF; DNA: TGTGCCTGGAGTGTTCTACTAGCGGGGGCTTTCCACGAGCAGTACTTC
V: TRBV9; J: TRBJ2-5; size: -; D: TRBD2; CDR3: CASSLGLAVYEETQYF; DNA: TGTGCCAGCAGCTTAGGACTAGCGGTATACGAAGAGACCCAGTACTTC
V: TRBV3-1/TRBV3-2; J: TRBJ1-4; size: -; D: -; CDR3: CASSQDTSNEKLFF; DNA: TGTGCCAGCAGCCAAGATACCAGTAATGAAAAACTGTTTTTT
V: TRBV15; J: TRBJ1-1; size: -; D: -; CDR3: CATSRVFGLVRTEAFF; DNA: TGTGCCACCAGCAGAGTTTTCGGGTTGGTTAGGACTGAAGCTTTCTTT
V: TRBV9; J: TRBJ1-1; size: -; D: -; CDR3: CASSVEAQVGRAFF; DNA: TGTGCCAGCAGCGTAGAAGCACAGGTGGGGCGAGCTTTCTTT
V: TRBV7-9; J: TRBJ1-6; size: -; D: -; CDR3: CASSPGNYNSPLHF; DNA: TGTGCCAGCAGCCCAGGGAACTATAATTCACCCCTCCACTTT
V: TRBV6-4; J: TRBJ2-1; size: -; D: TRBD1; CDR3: CASSEMGQGSSNEQFF; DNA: TGTGCCAGCAGTGAAATGGGACAGGGGTCCTCCAATGAGCAGTTCTTC
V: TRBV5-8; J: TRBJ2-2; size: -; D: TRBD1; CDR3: CASSADRGFTGELFF; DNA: TGTGCCAGCAGCGCGGACAGGGGGTTCACCGGGGAGCTGTTTTTT
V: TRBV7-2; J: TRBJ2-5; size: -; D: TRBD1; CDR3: CASSTWQGVEETQYF; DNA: TGTGCCAGCAGCACTTGGCAGGGGGTCGAAGAGACCCAGTACTTC
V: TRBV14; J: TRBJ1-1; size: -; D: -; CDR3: CASSPLRRTEAFF; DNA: TGTGCCAGCAGCCCGTTGAGGAGAACTGAAGCTTTCTTT
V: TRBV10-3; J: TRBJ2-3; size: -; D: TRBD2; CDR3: CATMGLAGGVRTDTQYF; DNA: TGTGCCACCATGGGACTAGCGGGGGGGGTCCGCACAGATACGCAGTATTTT
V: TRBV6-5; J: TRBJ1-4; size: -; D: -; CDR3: CASSLVYNEKLFF; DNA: TGTGCCAGCAGCCTTGTCTATAATGAAAAACTGTTTTTT
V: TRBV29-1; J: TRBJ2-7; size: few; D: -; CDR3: CSVESQGGEQYF; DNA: TGCAGCGTTGAGTCACAGGGCGGCGAGCAGTACTTC
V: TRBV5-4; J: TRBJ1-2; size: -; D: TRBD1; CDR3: CASSPDRANGYTF; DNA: TGTGCCAGCAGCCCCGACAGGGCAAATGGCTACACCTTC
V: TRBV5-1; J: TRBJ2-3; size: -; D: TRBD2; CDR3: CASSLGLAGLSGDTQYF; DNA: TGCGCCAGCAGCCTGGGACTAGCGGGACTGTCTGGAGATACGCAGTATTTT
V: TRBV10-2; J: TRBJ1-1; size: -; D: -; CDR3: CASRDGVTEAFF; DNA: TGCGCCAGCAGGGACGGGGTCACTGAAGCTTTCTTT
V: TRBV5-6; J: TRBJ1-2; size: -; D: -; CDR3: CASKYATDNYGYTF; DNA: TGTGCCAGCAAATACGCGACAGATAACTATGGCTACACCTTC
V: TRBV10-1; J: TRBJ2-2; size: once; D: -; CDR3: CASSESTANTGELFF; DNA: TGCGCCAGCAGTGAAAGCACAGCGAACACCGGGGAGCTGTTTTTT
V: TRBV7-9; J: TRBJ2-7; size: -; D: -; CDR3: CASSSRDTAYEQYF; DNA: TGTGCCAGCAGCTCCCGGGACACCGCGTACGAGCAGTACTTC
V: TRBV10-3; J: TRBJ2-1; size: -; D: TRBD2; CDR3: CAISVRAGENEQFF; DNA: TGTGCCATCAGTGTTAGAGCGGGAGAAAATGAGCAGTTCTTC
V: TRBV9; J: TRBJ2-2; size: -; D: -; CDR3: CASSVWGGGVGELFF; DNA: TGTGCCAGCAGCGTATGGGGAGGTGGCGTCGGGGAGCTGTTTTTT
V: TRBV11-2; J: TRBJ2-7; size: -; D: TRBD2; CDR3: CASSLSGAGVHEQYF; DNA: TGTGCCAGCAGCTTAAGCGGAGCGGGAGTACACGAGCAGTACTTC
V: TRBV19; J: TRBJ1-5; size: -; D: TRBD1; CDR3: CASKLTGEKTQPQHF; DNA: TGTGCCAGTAAACTGACAGGGGAAAAAACTCAGCCCCAGCATTTT
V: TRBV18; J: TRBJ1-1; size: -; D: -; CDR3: CASSLDLQSGAFF; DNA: TGTGCCAGCTCACTCGACCTACAAAGCGGTGCTTTCTTT
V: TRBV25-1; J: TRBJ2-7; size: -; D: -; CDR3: CASSGFSSYEQYF; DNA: TGTGCCAGCAGTGGGTTTAGCTCCTACGAGCAGTACTTC
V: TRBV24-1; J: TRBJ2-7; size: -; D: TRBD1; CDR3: CATSDKGTGTYEQYF; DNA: TGTGCCACCAGTGATAAGGGGACAGGCACCTACGAGCAGTACTTC
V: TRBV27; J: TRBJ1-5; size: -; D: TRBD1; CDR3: CASSLSHRGLQPQHF; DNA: TGTGCCAGCAGTTTATCCCACAGGGGGCTTCAGCCCCAGCATTTT
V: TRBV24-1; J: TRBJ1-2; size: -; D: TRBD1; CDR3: CATSDDRGYGYTF; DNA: TGTGCCACCAGTGATGACAGGGGCTATGGCTACACCTTC
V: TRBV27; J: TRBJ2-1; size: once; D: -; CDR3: CASSRLAGRPNNEQFF; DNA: TGTGCCAGCAGTCGCCTCGCGGGACGGCCTAACAATGAGCAGTTCTTC
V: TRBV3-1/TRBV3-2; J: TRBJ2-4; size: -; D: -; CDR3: CASSATSGLAKNIQYF; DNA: TGTGCCAGCAGCGCGACATCCGGTCTAGCCAAAAACATTCAGTACTTC
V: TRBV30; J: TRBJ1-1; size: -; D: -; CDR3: CAWSVAGYAFF; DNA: TGTGCCTGGAGTGTTGCAGGGTATGCTTTCTTT